These 9 T cell receptor beta chains were sequenced from one sample in a study of blood T cell repertoires in COVID-19. Sequencing used immunoSEQ multiplex PCR; TCRdb keeps in-frame clones, though not all of them. Here the sample spans about 100,000 clones, about 85% being singletons. Source material: peripheral blood. These receptors were collected from a human donor in a cohort sampled during active COVID-19.

The chain recombines TRBV19 with TRBJ1-1; 8 positions agree with TRBD1. Per the germline V gene, CDR1 is LNHDA and CDR2 is SQIVND (reference sequence). This CDR3 has 16 residues. V shed 7 bases and J 2 bases; nucleotides not matched to a gene: 12. In DNA form, the CDR3 reads TGTGCCAGTACGTCCGGACAGGGAGGTTTAAACACTGAAGCTTTCTTT. Translated, it gives CASTSGQGGLNTEAFF.

This chain uses TRBV2 with TRBJ2-5; 16 bases match TRBD2. The length of the CDR3 is 19 residues. The trim removed 6 bases at V and 2 bases at J, leaving 12 bases unmatched. Germline loops: CDR1 SNHLY, CDR2 FYNNEI. CDR3 nucleotides: TGTGCCAGCAGAAACCCGGGGACTAGCGGGGGGGGTAGTCAAGAGACCCAGTACTTC. Translated: CASRNPGTSGGGSQETQYF.

This chain uses TRBV10-3 with TRBJ2-1; D may be TRBD1 (5 bases). This CDR3 is 14 amino acids long. Germline V gene data show CDR1 as ENHRY and CDR2 as SYGVKD. V was pared by 3 bases and J by 5 bases, with 11 bases between. Written as DNA, the CDR3 is TGTGCCATCAGTGACGTAAGACAGAACAATGAGCAGTTCTTC. This encodes CAISDVRQNNEQFF.

This chain connects TRBV11-3 to TRBJ2-5, with TRBD1 matching 7 bases. The germline gives CDR1 SGHNT, CDR2 YENEEA. The CDR3 is 13 residues long. V shed 5 bases, J shed 4 bases, and the junction held 4 bases outside the gene matches. The CDR3 reads CASSRDRAETQYF. In DNA form, the CDR3 reads TGTGCCAGCAGCCGAGACAGGGCAGAGACCCAGTACTTC.

The rearrangement uses TRBV19 and TRBJ1-2; TRBD1 matches 8 bases. V lost 4 bases and J lost 5; bases outside the gene matches: 6. Germline lookup yields CDR1 LNHDA and CDR2 SQIVND (reference sequence). The CDR3 loop spans 14 amino acids. The chain's CDR3 is CASSRGQGLYGYTF. The CDR3 DNA sequence: TGTGCCAGTAGTAGAGGACAGGGTCTATATGGCTACACCTTC.

The CDR3 DNA sequence: TGTGCCAGCAGTTACCCTGAGTTGGATCAGCCCCAGCATTTT. This sequence encodes CASSYPELDQPQHF. The chain recombines TRBV6-6 with TRBJ1-5; D is unresolved. The germline CDR1 and CDR2 sequences are MNHNY and SVGAGI (reference sequence). Deletions cut 2 bases from V and 5 bases from J, with 10 bases between. The CDR3 extends over 14 amino acids.

The CDR3 region is CASRPGLSITFF. Here the CDR3 DNA reads TGTGCCAGCAGACCTGGACTGAGTATAACTTTCTTT. V is TRBV6-6 and J is TRBJ1-1; D remains ambiguous. Between the trimmed V and J ends, which lost 6 bases and 12 bases, there was a span of 17 bases. The germline V gene encodes CDR1 MNHNY and CDR2 SVGAGI (reference sequence). The CDR3 runs to 12 residues.

The CDR3 region has the DNA TGTGCCAGCAGCTTAGCTAGCGGGAGCATTTACAATGAGCAGTTCTTC. This encodes CASSLASGSIYNEQFF. The chain recombines TRBV7-6 with TRBJ2-1; TRBD2 aligns across 9 bases. The CDR3 length is 16 residues. The V gene's germline CDR1 is SGHVS and CDR2 FNYEAQ. J lost 4 bases, V lost 0 bases, and 4 bases had no gene match.

The chain couples TRBV7-8 to TRBJ1-1; D unclear. The V gene's germline CDR1 is SGHVS and CDR2 FQNEAQ. The CDR3 covers 15 residues. The germline V and J ends were trimmed by 0 bases and 1 base, with 9 bases remaining between them. CDR3: CASSLARIQNTEAFF. The CDR3, as DNA: TGTGCCAGCAGCTTAGCGCGGATCCAGAACACTGAAGCTTTCTTT.